These 20 T cell receptor beta chains originate from one sample sequenced in a study of cytomegalovirus exposure and HLA in healthy donors. The study ran its PCR with 60 Vbeta and 13 Jbeta primers. Produced via immunoSEQ multiplex PCR; TCRdb's table is partial and in-frame only. This sample yields some 190,000 clones, of which 60% to 85% are seen a single time; less than 1.1% belongs to the top ten. The sequencing input was PBMCs. The receptor set was obtained from a woman aged 35 to 49 in good health and CMV-seronegative.

The rearrangement joins TRBV4-2 to TRBJ2-2; D is possibly TRBD1 (6 bases). Between the trimmed V and J ends, which lost 0 bases and 5 bases, there was a span of 19 bases. Germline CDR1 and CDR2: LGHNA and YNFKEQ. CDR3 size: 18 residues. The CDR3 nucleotides read TGTGCCAGCAGCCAAGACTTGGGGGCCGGGTATTCTACCGGGGAGCTGTTTTTT. It translates to CASSQDLGAGYSTGELFF.

The chain is built from TRBV10-3 and TRBJ2-3, with 8 positions matching TRBD2. The CDR3 is 14 residues long. J gave up 5 bases and V 4 bases, and 5 bases lay outside the gene matches. The V gene's germline CDR1 is ENHRY and CDR2 SYGVKD. Written as DNA, the CDR3 is TGTGCCATCAGTGTAGGGACTAGTGTAGATACGCAGTATTTT. Translated, it gives CAISVGTSVDTQYF.

The chain recombines TRBV7-2 with TRBJ2-7; D perhaps matches TRBD1 (6 bases). Germline assignment: CDR1 SGHTA and CDR2 FQGNSA. V lost 1 base and J 0 bases, leaving 10 bases between the germline ends. The CDR3 is 15 residues long. CDR3 amino acids: CASSLEGVGSYEQYF. DNA for the CDR3: TGTGCCAGCAGCTTAGAGGGGGTGGGCTCCTACGAGCAGTACTTC.

This clone was counted between two and nine times. This sequence joins TRBV19 and TRBJ2-1; D gene ambiguous. In germline, CDR1 is LNHDA, CDR2 SQIVND (reference sequence). This CDR3 has 15 residues. Trimming took 4 bases from V and 0 from J, leaving 10 bases between them. The CDR3: CASSTSTGSYNEQFF. CDR3 bases: TGTGCCAGTAGTACCTCGACTGGCTCCTACAATGAGCAGTTCTTC.

The rearrangement joins TRBV5-6 to TRBJ1-2; TRBD1 matches 8 bases. The trim removed 3 bases at V and 7 bases at J, leaving 8 bases unmatched. This CDR3 is built from 14 residues. CDR1 is SGHDT and CDR2 is YYEEEE in the germline V gene. Written as DNA, the CDR3 is TGTGCCAGCAGCTCGGCAGGGGGCAATTCTGGCTACACCTTC. Protein: CASSSAGGNSGYTF.

The genes are TRBV7-8 and TRBJ2-7; 9 bases align to TRBD2. Germline CDR1 SGHVS, CDR2 FQNEAQ. This CDR3 region has 14 residues. Trimming at V came to 5 bases and at J to 2 bases, leaving 4 bases not matched to a gene. The CDR3 protein is CASSPRLAAYEQYF. The CDR3, as DNA: TGTGCCAGCAGCCCCAGACTAGCGGCCTACGAGCAGTACTTC.

The genes are TRBV4-2 and TRBJ1-5; TRBD1 matches at 11 bases. Germline CDR1 LGHNA, CDR2 YNFKEQ. V shed 0 bases, J shed 7 bases, and the junction held 11 bases outside the gene matches. This CDR3 is 18 amino acids long. CDR3 DNA: TGTGCCAGCAGCCAAGAGTTCGGGACAGGGGGAAGGGGGCAGCCCCAGCATTTT. As protein: CASSQEFGTGGRGQPQHF.

This clone was counted a few times. The V gene is TRBV25-1, the J gene TRBJ1-1, with 7 positions matching TRBD1. The CDR3 length is 14 residues. Germline loops: CDR1 MGHDK, CDR2 SYGVNS. V shed 4 bases, J shed 1 base, and the junction held 3 bases outside the gene matches. This CDR3 reads CASSVQGRNTEAFF. The CDR3 region has the DNA TGTGCCAGCAGTGTACAGGGGAGGAACACTGAAGCTTTCTTT.

This chain joins TRBV27 and TRBJ2-3, with TRBD2 as a possible D gene (5 bases). With 7 bases removed from V and 6 bases from J, the gap between germline ends came to 20 bases. Looked up from germline, CDR1 is MNHEY and CDR2 is SMNVEV (reference sequence). The CDR3 totals 15 residues. CDR3 sequence (DNA): TGTGCCAGCACGAGGACTTCCTCCGTTGTCGATACGCAGTATTTT. As protein: CASTRTSSVVDTQYF.

The chain carries TRBV7-2 and TRBJ1-3; 10 bases are shared with TRBD1. The CDR3 sequence is 15 residues long. V gave up 5 bases and J gave up 4 bases; unmatched junction bases: 5. Germline CDR1 is SGHTA and CDR2 is FQGNSA. CDR3 region: CASSEGTGVGNTIYF. The DNA of the CDR3 is TGTGCCAGCAGCGAAGGGACAGGGGTAGGAAACACCATATATTTT. Drawing the rest from reference TRBV7-2 and TRBJ1-3, the complete variable domain is GAGVSQSPSNKVTEKGKDVELRCDPISGHTALYWYRQSLGQGLEFLIYFQGNSAPDKSGLPSDRFSAERTGGSVSTLTIQRTQQEDSAVYLCASSEGTGVGNTIYFGEGSWLTVV.

CDR3 DNA: TGTGCCAGCAGCTTAGGTAGGAGGGGATTCTTCCACGAGCAGTACTTC. Translating it yields CASSLGRRGFFHEQYF. V and J are TRBV7-7 and TRBJ2-7, with D tentatively TRBD2 (6 bases). Per the germline V gene, CDR1 is SSHAT and CDR2 is FNYEAQ (reference sequence). Trimming removed 1 base at V and 5 bases at J, with 18 bases between. This CDR3 has 16 amino acids.

The rearrangement links TRBV9 to TRBJ1-4; 8 bases match TRBD1. Per the germline V gene, CDR1 is SGDLS and CDR2 is YYNGEE. The CDR3 has 15 residues. The ends lost 2 bases at V and 8 bases at J; junction bases unmatched: 8. CDR3 coding DNA: TGTGCCAGCAGCGTGGAGGGACAGGTGCTGGAAAAACTGTTTTTT. It yields the protein CASSVEGQVLEKLFF. The whole variable domain, remainder taken from reference TRBV9 and TRBJ1-4, is DSGVTQTPKHLITATGQRVTLRCSPRSGDLSVYWYQQSLDQGLQFLIQYYNGEERAKGNILERFSAQQFPDLHSELNLSSLELGDSALYFCASSVEGQVLEKLFFGSGTQLSVL.

DNA of the CDR3: TGTGCCAGCAGTCAAGCGACAGGAAGCACAGATACGCAGTATTTT. Translation gives CASSQATGSTDTQYF. V gene TRBV9 combines with J gene TRBJ2-3; perhaps TRBD1 as D (6 bases). This CDR3 has 15 residues. The germline V and J ends were trimmed by 5 bases and 0 bases, with 13 bases remaining between them. From germline, CDR1 is SGDLS and CDR2 YYNGEE.

V gene TRBV9 combines with J gene TRBJ2-7; 10 bases line up with TRBD1. This CDR3 has 17 residues. Germline-derived CDR1 and CDR2 are SGDLS and YYNGEE. The junction had 11 bases not matched to a gene; V was cut back by 0 bases and J by 5 bases. The CDR3 sequence is CASSVAAGQGTLDEQYF. The CDR3 DNA is TGTGCCAGCAGCGTAGCGGCGGGACAGGGGACCCTAGACGAGCAGTACTTC.

The chain carries TRBV7-8 and TRBJ2-4; no clear D gene. The germline V and J ends were trimmed by 3 bases and 0 bases, with 6 bases remaining between them. Germline V lookup: CDR1 SGHVS, CDR2 FQNEAQ. The CDR3 runs 14 residues. The CDR3 region is CASSFGLAKNIQYF. The CDR3 DNA reads TGTGCCAGCAGCTTTGGCCTAGCCAAAAACATTCAGTACTTC.

This rearrangement joins TRBV5-6 to TRBJ1-5; 9 nucleotides match TRBD1. The CDR3 runs to 14 residues. The V segment lost 4 bases and the J segment 7 bases; nucleotides outside the gene matches: 6. Per germline, CDR1 SGHDT and CDR2 YYEEEE. Here the CDR3 DNA reads TGTGCCAGCAGCGCCGGACAGGGGATGCAGCCCCAGCATTTT. It translates to CASSAGQGMQPQHF. Full variable domain (missing parts from reference TRBV5-6 and TRBJ1-5): DAGVTQSPTHLIKTRGQQVTLRCSPKSGHDTVSWYQQALGQGPQFIFQYYEEEERQRGNFPDRFSGHQFPNYSSELNVNALLLGDSALYLCASSAGQGMQPQHFGDGTRLSIL.

The gene calls are TRBV5-6 and TRBJ2-1, with 10 bases matching TRBD2. Germline CDR1 is SGHDT and CDR2 is YYEEEE. The CDR3 runs to 15 residues. Germline trimming cut 4 bases from V and 7 bases from J; bases unmatched to any gene: 8. The CDR3 nucleotides are TGTGCCAGCAGCCTTACTAGCGGGATAATTAATGAGCAGTTCTTC. Its protein is CASSLTSGIINEQFF. The full variable domain, its missing parts supplied by reference TRBV5-6 and TRBJ2-1, is DAGVTQSPTHLIKTRGQQVTLRCSPKSGHDTVSWYQQALGQGPQFIFQYYEEEERQRGNFPDRFSGHQFPNYSSELNVNALLLGDSALYLCASSLTSGIINEQFFGPGTRLTVL.

The J gene is TRBJ1-1, the V gene TRBV5-1; D is undetermined. The CDR3 runs to 15 residues. V was pared by 4 bases and J by 3 bases, with 16 bases between. The V gene's germline CDR1 is SGHRS and CDR2 YFSETQ. The DNA of the CDR3 is TGCGCCAGCAGCCAAACCCCTGACGGGTACACTGAAGCTTTCTTT. It is translated as CASSQTPDGYTEAFF.

The V gene is TRBV5-8, the J gene TRBJ2-7; TRBD2 aligns across 13 bases. The V gene end was trimmed by 1 base and the J gene end by 2 bases; junction bases not matched to a gene: 9. The CDR3 length is 18 residues. CDR1 SGHTS and CDR2 YDEGEE come from the germline V gene. The CDR3 DNA reads as TGTGCCAGCAGCTTGACGGGACTAGCGGGGCATTATACCTACGAGCAGTACGTC. Protein: CASSLTGLAGHYTYEQYV.

The rearrangement uses TRBV7-2 and TRBJ2-3, with 7 bases lining up with TRBD2. Germline V CDR1 and CDR2: SGHTA, FQGNSA. V lost 3 bases, J lost 3 bases, and 9 bases stayed unmatched. The CDR3 is made up of 16 amino acids. The CDR3, as DNA: TGTGCCAGCAGCTTTGACCTAGCGGCTACAACAGATACGCAGTATTTT. Its translation: CASSFDLAATTDTQYF.